One T cell receptor beta chain is described in this entry. Antigen unknown. V trimming: 4 bases; J trimming: 6 bases; junction bases outside the gene matches: 7. The CDR3 has 14 amino acids. Germline V CDR1 and CDR2: SGHDN, FVKESK. The authors reverse transcribed all of the isolated RNA, so sequencing captured expressed TCRB transcripts. Produced via immunoSEQ multiplex PCR; TCRdb's table is partial and in-frame only. The data hold around 330,000 clones, with 11% observed a single time. This record belongs to a study of beta chain features in type 1 diabetes. Study-level points and caveats: Sampled from patients, naive, central memory and Treg TCRB repertoires appeared more similar than those sampled from healthy donors. TCRB CDR3s from Type 1 diabetes patients were moderately but significantly shorter in all four CD4+ subsets.

The clonotype originates from a young woman in good health. The source material was naive CD4+ T cells from blood. The chain recombines TRBV14 with TRBJ1-1, with TRBD1 identical over 8 bases. The CDR3 region is CASSPRDRRAEAFF. The DNA for the CDR3 is TGTGCCAGCAGCCCTCGGGACAGGCGGGCTGAAGCTTTCTTT.